The 22 T cell receptor beta chains in this list originate from one sample, sequenced in a study of blood T cell repertoires in COVID-19 (TCRdb year 2020). Library preparation employed the immunoSEQ multiplex PCR assay. TCRdb took this table from immuneACCESS and kept in-frame rearrangements with V and J called. Such tables lack part of the clones; where checked against another copy, unresolved V genes explain under half of the gap, and the rest is unexplained. This sample has tens of thousands of clones in its table, and roughly 85% of those were observed once. Roughly 18% of the sample rests with the top ten. Source material: peripheral blood. These receptor sequences come from an elderly woman with acute or convalescent COVID-19.

This chain joins TRBV10-3 and TRBJ2-3; 10 nucleotides align to TRBD2. Per germline, CDR1 ENHRY and CDR2 SYGVKD. V dropped 6 bases and J dropped 0; count of bases not matched to a gene: 3. The CDR3 is 15 residues long. CDR3 bases: TGTGCCATCAGCCGGACTAGCGGAAGCACAGATACGCAGTATTTT. Translating it yields CAISRTSGSTDTQYF.

The chain has TRBV4-1 and TRBJ2-7; 7 bases map to TRBD1. V lost 0 bases to trimming and J lost 11 bases; unmatched junction nucleotides: 19. The germline V gene has CDR1 MGHRA and CDR2 YSYEKL. CDR3 length: 17 amino acids. The CDR3 region has the DNA TGCGCCAGCAGCCAAGAGGGGCTTAGGAAGGGGGCGCAAAATAAGTACTTC. It is translated as CASSQEGLRKGAQNKYF.

The V and J genes are TRBV15 and TRBJ1-2; possibly TRBD1 for D (5 bases). The V gene lost 0 bases and the J gene lost 8 bases, with 19 bases spanning the gap. CDR3 length: 16 residues. Germline V gene data show CDR1 as LNHNV and CDR2 as YYDKDF (reference sequence). The CDR3 region is CATSREGGGVIKGYTF. In DNA form, the CDR3 reads TGTGCCACCAGCAGAGAGGGGGGAGGGGTGATCAAAGGCTACACCTTC.

This chain connects TRBV4-1 to TRBJ2-3; D is perhaps TRBD2 (6 bases). Germline lookup yields CDR1 MGHRA and CDR2 YSYEKL. V was cut by 1 base and J by 2 bases, with 7 bases left in between. The CDR3 length is 14 residues. CDR3 DNA: TGCGCCAGCAGCCAAGGGGACTCCACAGATACGCAGTATTTT. This translates into CASSQGDSTDTQYF.

The gene calls are TRBV2 and TRBJ2-3; D is possibly TRBD2 (7 bases). CDR1 is SNHLY and CDR2 is FYNNEI in the germline V gene. The CDR3 loop spans 12 amino acids. Trimming cost V 4 bases and J 10 bases, with 12 bases left between them. DNA of the CDR3: TGTGCCAGCAGTGTGGGGGAGGGGGCGCAGTATTTT. Residues: CASSVGEGAQYF.

This rearrangement joins TRBV10-3 to TRBJ1-2, with D possibly being TRBD1 (5 bases). Germline V gives CDR1 ENHRY, CDR2 SYGVKD. V lost 6 bases to trimming and J lost 4 bases, with 12 bases between them. The CDR3 runs to 13 residues. CDR3: CAIRRNQGYGYTF. The CDR3 region has the DNA TGTGCCATCAGACGTAACCAGGGCTATGGCTACACCTTC.

The CDR3 nucleotides are TGTGCCAGCAGTCCCCAATACAGGGTTTCGAGCAATCAGCCCCAGCATTTT. Its protein product is CASSPQYRVSSNQPQHF. The rearrangement links TRBV27 to TRBJ1-5; D may be TRBD1 (6 bases). CDR1 and CDR2 from the germline V gene are MNHEY and SMNVEV (reference sequence). The CDR3 is made up of 17 amino acids. The V gene lost 5 bases and the J gene lost 1 base, with 18 bases spanning the gap.

The J gene is TRBJ2-1, the V gene TRBV6-5; TRBD2 matches at 13 bases. The V segment lost 6 bases and the J segment 9 bases; nucleotides outside the gene matches: 2. CDR1 and CDR2 (germline): MNHEY, SVGAGI. The CDR3 extends over 13 amino acids. The CDR3 region is CASRTSGRAEQFF. In nucleotides, the CDR3 is TGTGCCAGCAGAACTAGCGGGAGGGCTGAGCAGTTCTTC.

The CDR3 reads CASSENIYDGYTF. The CDR3 DNA follows: TGCGCCAGCAGTGAAAATATCTACGATGGCTACACCTTC. The V call is TRBV10-2, the J call TRBJ1-2; no clear D gene. Germline values: CDR1 WSHSY, CDR2 SAAADI. The CDR3 is 13 residues long. The V and J ends lost 3 bases and 6 bases respectively, with 11 bases between them.

V and J are TRBV9 and TRBJ2-5; D possibly corresponds to TRBD2 (7 bases). This CDR3 has 17 amino acids. The germline gives CDR1 SGDLS, CDR2 YYNGEE. Trimming shortened V by 0 bases and J by 5 bases, and 20 bases separated the two germline ends. The CDR3 region is CASSVGAGASVHETQYF. For the CDR3, the DNA is TGTGCCAGCAGCGTAGGGGCGGGGGCCTCTGTCCACGAGACCCAGTACTTC.

The V gene is TRBV7-2, the J gene TRBJ2-1; 15 nucleotides line up with TRBD2. Germline values: CDR1 SGHTA, CDR2 FQGNSA. The CDR3 consists of 17 residues. V lost 2 bases and J lost 8; bases outside the gene matches: 7. Here the CDR3 DNA reads TGTGCCAGCAGCTTAATTAAAGGACTAGCGGGGGGGGATGAGCAGTTCTTC. This translates into CASSLIKGLAGGDEQFF.

This clone has only one observation. This chain connects TRBV2 to TRBJ1-1, with unresolved D. Germline CDR1 and CDR2: SNHLY and FYNNEI. This CDR3 has 11 residues. V was cut by 6 bases and J by 3 bases, with 5 bases left in between. The CDR3 nucleotides read TGTGCCAGCAGAGAGGACACTGAAGCTTTCTTT. Translating it yields CASREDTEAFF.

This rearrangement joins TRBV5-1 to TRBJ1-2, with TRBD1 identical over 7 bases. Germline lookup yields CDR1 SGHRS and CDR2 YFSETQ. This CDR3 comprises 13 residues. With V trimmed by 5 bases and J by 4 bases, 5 bases remained unmatched. Written as DNA, the CDR3 is TGCGCCAGCAGACAGGGGAGTACCTATGGCTACACCTTC. Translation gives CASRQGSTYGYTF.

This chain joins TRBV5-6 and TRBJ1-6; D ambiguous. This CDR3 has 15 amino acids. The V end was cut by 1 base, the J end by 7 bases, with 12 bases between. The V gene's germline CDR1 is SGHDT and CDR2 YYEEEE. The CDR3 nucleotides read TGTGCCAGCAGCTTGTTTGGCCAGTCCAATTCACCCCTCCACTTT. The encoded protein is CASSLFGQSNSPLHF. Supplemented by reference TRBV5-6 and TRBJ1-6, the full variable domain reads DAGVTQSPTHLIKTRGQQVTLRCSPKSGHDTVSWYQQALGQGPQFIFQYYEEEERQRGNFPDRFSGHQFPNYSSELNVNALLLGDSALYLCASSLFGQSNSPLHFGNGTRLTVT.

The chain uses TRBV5-1 and TRBJ1-1; D is perhaps TRBD1 (5 bases). Per the germline V gene, CDR1 is SGHRS and CDR2 is YFSETQ. This CDR3 region has 12 residues. Trimming cost V 6 bases and J 4 bases, with 10 bases left between them. This CDR3 is CASTAGGTEAFF. The CDR3 nucleotides are TGCGCCAGCACCGCGGGGGGCACTGAAGCTTTCTTT.

This chain joins TRBV9 and TRBJ2-1, with 7 bases that match TRBD2. In germline, CDR1 is SGDLS, CDR2 YYNGEE. Losses at the gene ends were 4 bases for V and 6 bases for J; bases not matched to a gene: 16. The CDR3 is 17 residues long. The CDR3 DNA reads TGTGCCAGCAGCCCCAGCCCGGCGGGAGTGGCCCGCAATGAGCAGTTCTTC. Translating gives CASSPSPAGVARNEQFF.

The chain joins TRBV28 to TRBJ1-1; D perhaps matches TRBD1 (6 bases). The germline V gene encodes CDR1 MDHEN and CDR2 SYDVKM. Trimming removed 11 bases from V and 3 bases from J, with 13 bases in between. The CDR3 length is 12 residues. The CDR3, as DNA: TGTGCCGTACAGGGAATGGACACTGAAGCTTTCTTT. It translates to CAVQGMDTEAFF.

The rearrangement joins TRBV18 to TRBJ2-1; 14 bases match TRBD2. The V gene's germline CDR1 is KGHSH and CDR2 LQKENI. The V and J ends lost 8 bases and 9 bases, in that order; junction bases with no gene match: 9. The CDR3 consists of 15 residues. The CDR3 coding sequence is TGTGCCAGCGGAATGACTAGCGGGAGGGCCACTGAGCAGTTCTTC. It yields the protein CASGMTSGRATEQFF.

V usage is TRBV27 and J usage is TRBJ1-6; tentative D call: TRBD1 (6 bases). V lost 2 bases, J lost 9 bases, and 14 bases lay in between. Germline CDR1 and CDR2: MNHEY and SMNVEV (reference sequence). This CDR3 is 15 amino acids long. CDR3 sequence: CASSLQGLGVSPLHF. CDR3 in DNA: TGTGCCAGCAGTTTACAGGGGCTCGGGGTTTCACCCCTCCACTTT.

This sequence joins TRBV7-8 and TRBJ2-1; TRBD2 aligns across 7 bases. The CDR3 is 15 amino acids. Germline-derived CDR1 and CDR2 are SGHVS and FQNEAQ. V lost 4 bases, J lost 10 bases, and 13 bases stayed unmatched. DNA of the CDR3: TGTGCCAGCAGCTGGACTAGTTTACCTAACTCAGAGCAGTTCTTC. It encodes CASSWTSLPNSEQFF.

DNA of the CDR3: TGCAGCGCAGTGTACCGGGACAGACTCTACACCTTC. Protein sequence: CSAVYRDRLYTF. The chain is built from TRBV29-1 and TRBJ1-2, with 7 bases identical to TRBD1. CDR1 SQVTM and CDR2 ANQGSEA come from the germline V gene. The CDR3 consists of 12 residues. Trimming cost V 7 bases and J 10 bases; bases outside gene matches: 12.

The rearrangement uses TRBV6-5 and TRBJ1-2, with 7 bases matching TRBD1. This CDR3 contains 13 residues. Trimming removed 6 bases from V and 3 bases from J; junction bases left unmatched: 4. Germline V gene data show CDR1 as MNHEY and CDR2 as SVGAGI. CDR3 bases: TGTGCCAGCAGAACCGACAGGGACTATGGCTACACCTTC. It translates to CASRTDRDYGYTF.